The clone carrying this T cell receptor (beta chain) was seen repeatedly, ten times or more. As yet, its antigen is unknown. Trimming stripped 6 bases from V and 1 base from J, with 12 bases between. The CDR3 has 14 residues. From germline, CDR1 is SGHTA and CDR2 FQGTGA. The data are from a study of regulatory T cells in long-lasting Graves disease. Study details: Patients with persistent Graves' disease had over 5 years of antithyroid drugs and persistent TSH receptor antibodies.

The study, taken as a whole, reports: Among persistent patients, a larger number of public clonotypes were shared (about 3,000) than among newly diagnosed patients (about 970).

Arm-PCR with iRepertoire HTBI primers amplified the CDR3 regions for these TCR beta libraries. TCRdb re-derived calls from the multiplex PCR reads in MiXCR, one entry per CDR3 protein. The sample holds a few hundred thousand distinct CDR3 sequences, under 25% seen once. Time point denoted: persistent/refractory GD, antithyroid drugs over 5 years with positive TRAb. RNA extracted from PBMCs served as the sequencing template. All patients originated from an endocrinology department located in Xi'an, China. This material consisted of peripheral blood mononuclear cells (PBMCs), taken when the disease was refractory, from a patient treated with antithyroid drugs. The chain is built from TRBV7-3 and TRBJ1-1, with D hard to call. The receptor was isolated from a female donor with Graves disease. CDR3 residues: CASSLRAGNTEAFF. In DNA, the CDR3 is TGTGCCAGCAGTTTACGTGCCGGGAACACTGAAGCTTTCTTT.